The 20 T cell receptor beta chains in this list originate from one sample, sequenced in a study of T cells in Graves' hyperthyroidism and ophthalmopathy. Amplified TCR beta CDR3 regions came from RNA transcripts. Initially, a first-round RT-PCR of the TCR CDR3 employed the HTBI primer set. One entry per CDR3 protein, called by TCRdb with MiXCR from the multiplex PCR reads. The table includes roughly 580,000 distinct CDR3 sequences, over 11% detected once. The sample was blood. The receptors shown here come from a woman aged 25-40 years with Graves' hyperthyroidism that later progressed to Graves' ophthalmopathy.

In this sample, this clonotype turned up a few times. The genes are TRBV7-8 and TRBJ2-7, with D tentatively TRBD1 (6 bases). The V and J ends lost 6 bases and 2 bases respectively, with 14 bases between them. This CDR3 contains 14 residues. Looked up from germline, CDR1 is SGHVS and CDR2 is FQNEAQ. For the CDR3, the DNA is TGTGCCAGCAGATTGCCAGGGGTGCCCTACGAGCAGTACTTC. Protein product: CASRLPGVPYEQYF.

In its sample, this clonotype was seen many times. The chain carries TRBV19 and TRBJ1-1, with a weak D call TRBD1 (6 bases). Looked up from germline, CDR1 is LNHDA and CDR2 is SQIVND (reference sequence). This CDR3 region has 17 residues. V lost 0 bases, J lost 3 bases, and 17 bases lay in between. This CDR3 is CASSIDVNRVEDTEAFF. CDR3 sequence (DNA): TGTGCCAGTAGTATAGATGTAAACAGGGTAGAGGACACTGAAGCTTTCTTT.

This clonotype was detected ten times or more. The J gene is TRBJ1-6, the V gene TRBV6-1, with 9 positions matching TRBD1. There are 16 residues in the CDR3. The germline gives CDR1 MNHNS, CDR2 SASEGT. The junction had 9 bases not matched to a gene; V was cut back by 5 bases and J by 7 bases. CDR3 in DNA: TGTGCCAGCAGTCAGACCCCGGGACAGGGCAATTCACCCCTCCACTTT. Protein product: CASSQTPGQGNSPLHF.

This clonotype has a count of ten or more. This chain's CDR3 is CASTRQGQGTEAFF. CDR3 in DNA: TGTGCCAGCACCAGACAGGGCCAGGGCACTGAAGCTTTCTTT. The rearrangement links TRBV2 to TRBJ1-1; 7 nucleotides agree with TRBD1. V lost 7 bases, J lost 4 bases, and 9 bases stayed unmatched. The CDR3 sequence is 14 residues long. Germline-derived CDR1 and CDR2 are SNHLY and FYNNEI.

This clonotype was picked up many times. The gene calls are TRBV5-6 and TRBJ2-5, with D unresolved. This CDR3 is built from 15 residues. Germline values: CDR1 SGHDT, CDR2 YYEEEE. The V end was cut by 4 bases, the J end by 4 bases, with 17 bases between. The CDR3 spells CASSTPTRPAETQYF. As DNA, the CDR3 is TGTGCCAGCAGCACCCCGACCCGACCGGCAGAGACCCAGTACTTC. Filled out from reference TRBV5-6 and TRBJ2-5, the complete variable domain reads DAGVTQSPTHLIKTRGQQVTLRCSPKSGHDTVSWYQQALGQGPQFIFQYYEEEERQRGNFPDRFSGHQFPNYSSELNVNALLLGDSALYLCASSTPTRPAETQYFGPGTRLLVL.

This clonotype was observed many times. V is TRBV29-1 and J is TRBJ2-5, with 8 bases aligning to TRBD1. Germline V gene sequence: CDR1 SQVTM, CDR2 ANQGSEA. CDR3 length: 14 amino acids. V trimming: 4 bases; J trimming: 7 bases; junction bases outside the gene matches: 11. DNA for the CDR3: TGCAGCGTTGGTGGACAGGGAGGCGGTGGGACCCAGTACTTC. Amino acid sequence: CSVGGQGGGGTQYF.

The chain joins TRBV5-5 to TRBJ1-1, with D unresolved. The germline CDR1 and CDR2 sequences are SGHKS and YYEKEE (reference sequence). With 0 bases removed from V and 7 bases from J, the gap between germline ends came to 13 bases. The CDR3 is made up of 14 amino acids. The CDR3 protein is CASSLGRRDDEAFF. CDR3 coding DNA: TGTGCCAGCAGCTTGGGGAGGAGGGATGATGAAGCTTTCTTT.

This clonotype has a handful of counts. V usage is TRBV28 and J usage is TRBJ2-7; D gene uncertain. The CDR3 runs to 14 residues. Trimming shortened V by 6 bases and J by 1 base, and 13 bases separated the two germline ends. Germline CDR1 reads MDHEN; CDR2 reads SYDVKM. In nucleotides, the CDR3 is TGTGCCAGCAGCCCTTTGAGCAGATCCTACGAGCAGTACTTC. Encoded protein: CASSPLSRSYEQYF.

This clonotype came up a few times. The genes are TRBV5-1 and TRBJ2-7; D is possibly TRBD2 (5 bases). V was trimmed by 0 bases and J by 3 bases, leaving 19 bases between them. Germline V gene sequence: CDR1 SGHRS, CDR2 YFSETQ. The CDR3 runs to 17 residues. CDR3: CASSLGVGPGEFYEQYF. The CDR3 bases are TGCGCCAGCAGCTTGGGGGTTGGTCCCGGGGAATTCTACGAGCAGTACTTC.

This clonotype appeared many times. This sequence joins TRBV11-3 and TRBJ1-2, with TRBD1 as a possible D gene (6 bases). The length of the CDR3 is 21 residues. V lost 3 bases and J lost 1, with 30 bases in between. Germline V gene sequence: CDR1 SGHNT, CDR2 YENEEA. The CDR3 nucleotides read TGTGCCAGCAGCTTCTCAACTGTCGAAAGGACAGTCCAGGGGCTTAACTATGGCTACACCTTC. Protein sequence: CASSFSTVERTVQGLNYGYTF.

This clonotype was picked up many times. The chain uses TRBV3-1 and TRBJ1-1; D not certain. This CDR3 has 14 residues. The V gene lost 1 base and the J gene lost 1 base, with 7 bases spanning the gap. Per the germline V gene, CDR1 is LGHDT and CDR2 is YNNKEL (reference sequence). The CDR3, as DNA: TGTGCCAGCAGCCAAGCGGACGGGAACACTGAAGCTTTCTTT. Amino acid sequence: CASSQADGNTEAFF.

On this clonotype itself: A read error is possible here, since a much larger clone lies one base away. This is likely a read error, given that the CDR3 carries no conserved phenylalanine or tryptophan at its end. The rearrangement uses TRBV7-9 and TRBJ2-1; 13 bases agree with TRBD2. The germline gives CDR1 SEHNR, CDR2 FQNEAQ (reference sequence). The junction had 8 bases not matched to a gene; V was cut back by 1 base and J by 8 bases. The CDR3 extends over 17 amino acids. CDR3 amino acids: CASSLVSLAGGMDEQFS. For the CDR3, the DNA is TGTGCCAGCAGCTTAGTTTCACTAGCGGGAGGGATGGATGAGCAGTTCTCC.

In this sample, this clonotype turned up many times. V gene TRBV30 combines with J gene TRBJ2-1; TRBD2 matches 7 bases. The CDR3 length is 12 residues. CDR1 and CDR2 (germline): GTSNPN, SVGIG (reference sequence). V was pared by 3 bases and J by 9 bases, with 5 bases of the junction left unmatched. CDR3 sequence: CAWRVTGGEQFF. The DNA of the CDR3 is TGTGCCTGGAGGGTAACGGGGGGTGAGCAGTTCTTC.

Ten or more counts support this clonotype. This chain joins TRBV27 and TRBJ2-1, with D unresolved. Germline CDR1 is MNHEY and CDR2 is SMNVEV (reference sequence). The V end lost 3 bases, the J end lost 4 bases, and 13 bases lay between the germline ends. CDR3 size: 15 residues. CDR3 residues: CASSFLTAKYNEQFF. CDR3 coding DNA: TGTGCCAGCAGTTTTCTGACCGCGAAATACAATGAGCAGTTCTTC.

This clonotype has a count of ten or more. The CDR3 protein is CASSWRGGYTF. CDR3 nucleotide sequence: TGTGCCAGCAGCTGGAGGGGCGGCTACACCTTC. The V call is TRBV11-2, the J call TRBJ1-2; D might be TRBD1 (5 bases). CDR3 size: 11 residues. Trimming removed 4 bases from V and 8 bases from J, with 8 bases in between. Germline-derived CDR1 and CDR2 are SGHAT and FQNNGV.

This clonotype was picked up many times. The gene calls are TRBV14 and TRBJ2-3; D not resolved. Germline loops: CDR1 SGHDN, CDR2 FVKESK. The CDR3 loop spans 17 amino acids. V was clipped by 2 bases and J by 1 base, with 16 bases between them. The CDR3 DNA is TGTGCCAGCAGCCAAACCGATGGGTGGTACGGCACAGATACGCAGTATTTT. Translated: CASSQTDGWYGTDTQYF. The full variable domain, completed using reference TRBV14 and TRBJ2-3, is EAGVTQFPSHSVIEKGQTVTLRCDPISGHDNLYWYRRVMGKEIKFLLHFVKESKQDESGMPNNRFLAERTGGTYSTLKVQPAELEDSGVYFCASSQTDGWYGTDTQYFGPGTRLTVL.

This clonotype was recorded many times. The CDR3 protein is CSAGQSSYNEQFF. The CDR3 DNA is TGCAGCGCGGGACAGTCAAGTTACAATGAGCAGTTCTTC. This chain links TRBV29-1 with TRBJ2-1, with 7 bases lining up with TRBD1. CDR3 length: 13 amino acids. Germline V lookup: CDR1 SQVTM, CDR2 ANQGSEA. Trimming at V came to 7 bases and at J to 4 bases, leaving 7 bases not matched to a gene.

This clonotype was seen many times. This chain links TRBV12-3 or TRBV12-4 with TRBJ2-1; D gene uncertain. The V end lost 5 bases, the J end lost 2 bases, and 13 bases lay between the germline ends. The CDR3 spans 15 residues. The CDR3 here is CASSPNGGPYNEQFF. CDR3 nucleotide sequence: TGTGCCAGCAGTCCAAATGGCGGACCCTACAATGAGCAGTTCTTC.

This clonotype was seen many times. The genes are TRBV15 and TRBJ2-7; 9 bases map to TRBD1. CDR3 length equals 16 residues. V shed 0 bases and J 4 bases; nucleotides not matched to a gene: 7. Germline CDR1 reads LNHNV; CDR2 reads YYDKDF (reference sequence). The DNA for the CDR3 is TGTGCCACCAGCAGAGAATGGGACAGGGCTTTTTACGAGCAGTACTTC. The encoded protein is CATSREWDRAFYEQYF.

In its sample, this clonotype was seen many times. This chain links TRBV12-3 or TRBV12-4 with TRBJ1-1; D is ambiguous. The CDR3 covers 15 residues. Between the trimmed V and J ends, which lost 6 bases and 0 bases, there was a span of 14 bases. The CDR3 sequence is CASSPQMTVNTEAFF. The CDR3 coding sequence is TGTGCCAGCAGCCCCCAAATGACCGTGAACACTGAAGCTTTCTTT.